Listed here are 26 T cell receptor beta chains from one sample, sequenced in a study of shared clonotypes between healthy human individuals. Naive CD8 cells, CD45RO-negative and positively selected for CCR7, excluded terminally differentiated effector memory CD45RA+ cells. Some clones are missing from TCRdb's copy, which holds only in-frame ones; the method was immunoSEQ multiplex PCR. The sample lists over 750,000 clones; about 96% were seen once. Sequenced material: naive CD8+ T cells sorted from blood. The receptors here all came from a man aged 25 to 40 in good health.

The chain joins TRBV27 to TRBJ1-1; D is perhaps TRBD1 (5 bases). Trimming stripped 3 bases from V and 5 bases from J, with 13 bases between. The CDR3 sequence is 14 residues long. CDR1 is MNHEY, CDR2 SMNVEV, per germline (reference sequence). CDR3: CASSFGGGHTEAFF. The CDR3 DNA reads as TGTGCCAGCAGTTTTGGGGGGGGTCATACTGAAGCTTTCTTT.

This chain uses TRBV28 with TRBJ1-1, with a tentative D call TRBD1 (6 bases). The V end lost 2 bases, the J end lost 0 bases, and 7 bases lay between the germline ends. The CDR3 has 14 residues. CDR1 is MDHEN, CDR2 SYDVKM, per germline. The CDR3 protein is CASSLQGMNTEAFF. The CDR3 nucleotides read TGTGCCAGCAGTTTACAGGGGATGAACACTGAAGCTTTCTTT.

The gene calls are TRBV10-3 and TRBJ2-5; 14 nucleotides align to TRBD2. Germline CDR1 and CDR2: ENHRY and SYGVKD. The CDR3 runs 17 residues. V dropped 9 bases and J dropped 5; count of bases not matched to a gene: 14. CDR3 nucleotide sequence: TGTGCCATTAAACCGGGACTAGCGGGAGTTATGGGGGAGACCCAGTACTTC. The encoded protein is CAIKPGLAGVMGETQYF.

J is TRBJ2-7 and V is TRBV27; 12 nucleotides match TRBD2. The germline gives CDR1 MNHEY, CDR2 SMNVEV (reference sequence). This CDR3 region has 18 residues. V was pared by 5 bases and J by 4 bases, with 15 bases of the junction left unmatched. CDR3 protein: CASSKPRTGTSGLYEQYF. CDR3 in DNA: TGTGCCAGCAGTAAACCCCGCACCGGGACTAGCGGGTTATACGAGCAGTACTTC.

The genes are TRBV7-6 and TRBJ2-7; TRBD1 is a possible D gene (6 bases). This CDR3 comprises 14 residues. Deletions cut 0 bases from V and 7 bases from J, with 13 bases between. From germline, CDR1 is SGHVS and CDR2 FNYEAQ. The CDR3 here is CASSLAGTLNEQYF. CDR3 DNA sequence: TGTGCCAGCAGCTTAGCTGGGACACTGAATGAGCAGTACTTC.

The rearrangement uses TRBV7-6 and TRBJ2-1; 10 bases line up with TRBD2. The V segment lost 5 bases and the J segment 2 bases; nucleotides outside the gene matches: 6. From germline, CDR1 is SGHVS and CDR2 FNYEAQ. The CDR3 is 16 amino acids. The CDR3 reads CASSTLLAGAYNEQFF. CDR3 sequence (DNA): TGTGCCAGCAGCACCCTCCTAGCGGGAGCCTACAATGAGCAGTTCTTC.

CDR3 loop: CASSLTSGTADTQYF. DNA for the CDR3: TGCGCCAGCAGCTTGACTAGCGGGACAGCAGATACGCAGTATTTT. V and J are TRBV5-1 and TRBJ2-3, with 10 bases matching TRBD2. The trim removed 1 base at V and 4 bases at J, leaving 3 bases unmatched. Germline CDR1 reads SGHRS; CDR2 reads YFSETQ. This CDR3 spans 15 amino acids. Full variable domain (rest looked up from reference TRBV5-1 and TRBJ2-3): KAGVTQTPRYLIKTRGQQVTLSCSPISGHRSVSWYQQTPGQGLQFLFEYFSETQRNKGNFPGRFSGRQFSNSRSEMNVSTLELGDSALYLCASSLTSGTADTQYFGPGTRLTVL.

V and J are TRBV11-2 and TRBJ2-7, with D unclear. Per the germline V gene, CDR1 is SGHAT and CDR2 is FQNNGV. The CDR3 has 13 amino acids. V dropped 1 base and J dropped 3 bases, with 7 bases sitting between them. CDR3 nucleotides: TGTGCCAGCAGCTTAGTCCCTGACTACGAGCAGTACTTC. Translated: CASSLVPDYEQYF.

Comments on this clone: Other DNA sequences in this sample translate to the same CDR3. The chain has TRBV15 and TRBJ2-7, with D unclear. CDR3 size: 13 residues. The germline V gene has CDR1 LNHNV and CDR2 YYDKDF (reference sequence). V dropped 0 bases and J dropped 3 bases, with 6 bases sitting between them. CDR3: CATSRDLSYEQYF. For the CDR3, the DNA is TGTGCCACCAGCAGAGATCTCAGCTACGAGCAGTACTTC.

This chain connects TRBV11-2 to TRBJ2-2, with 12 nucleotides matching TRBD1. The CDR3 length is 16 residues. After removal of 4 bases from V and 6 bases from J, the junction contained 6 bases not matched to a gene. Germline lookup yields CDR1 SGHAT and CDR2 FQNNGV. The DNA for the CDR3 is TGTGCCAGCAGCTCGCCGGGACAGGGGGCTCCCGGGGAGCTGTTTTTT. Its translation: CASSSPGQGAPGELFF.

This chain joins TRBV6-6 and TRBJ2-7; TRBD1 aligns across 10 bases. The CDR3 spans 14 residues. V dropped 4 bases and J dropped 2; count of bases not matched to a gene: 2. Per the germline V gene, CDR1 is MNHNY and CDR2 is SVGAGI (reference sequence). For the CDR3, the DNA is TGTGCCAGCAGTTCCGACAGGGGGCCCTACGAGCAGTACTTC. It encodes CASSSDRGPYEQYF.

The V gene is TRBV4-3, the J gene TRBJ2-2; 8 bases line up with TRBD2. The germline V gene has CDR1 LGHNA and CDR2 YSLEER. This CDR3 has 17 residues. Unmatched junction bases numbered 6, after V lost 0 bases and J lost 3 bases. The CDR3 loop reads CASSQENRAGDTGELFF. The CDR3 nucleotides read TGCGCCAGCAGCCAAGAGAACAGAGCGGGAGACACCGGGGAGCTGTTTTTT.

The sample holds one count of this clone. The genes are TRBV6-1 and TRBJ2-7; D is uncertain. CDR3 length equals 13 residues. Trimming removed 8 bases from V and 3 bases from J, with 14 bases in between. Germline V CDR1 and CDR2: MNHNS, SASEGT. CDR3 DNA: TGTGCCAGCGGTGCGACTTTCAGCTACGAGCAGTACTTC. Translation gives CASGATFSYEQYF.

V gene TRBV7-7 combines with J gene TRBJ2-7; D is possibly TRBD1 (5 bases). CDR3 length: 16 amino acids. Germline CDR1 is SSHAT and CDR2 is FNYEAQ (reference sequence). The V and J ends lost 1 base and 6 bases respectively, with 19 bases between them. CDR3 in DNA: TGTGCCAGCAGCTTAGACGCATGGGGCCCCTTCACCGAGCAGTACTTC. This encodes CASSLDAWGPFTEQYF.

CDR3 residues: CASRFREAYEQYF. In nucleotides, the CDR3 is TGCGCCAGCAGGTTTCGGGAGGCGTACGAGCAGTACTTC. The rearrangement links TRBV5-1 to TRBJ2-7; 7 bases are a match to TRBD2. This CDR3 has 13 amino acids. Per the germline V gene, CDR1 is SGHRS and CDR2 is YFSETQ. Trimming cost V 5 bases and J 4 bases; bases outside gene matches: 6.

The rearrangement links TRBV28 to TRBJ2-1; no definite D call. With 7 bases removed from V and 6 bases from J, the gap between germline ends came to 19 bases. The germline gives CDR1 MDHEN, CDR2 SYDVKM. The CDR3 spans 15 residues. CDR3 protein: CASNPGSSSGNEQFF. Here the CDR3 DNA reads TGTGCCAGCAATCCAGGAAGCTCATCGGGCAATGAGCAGTTCTTC.

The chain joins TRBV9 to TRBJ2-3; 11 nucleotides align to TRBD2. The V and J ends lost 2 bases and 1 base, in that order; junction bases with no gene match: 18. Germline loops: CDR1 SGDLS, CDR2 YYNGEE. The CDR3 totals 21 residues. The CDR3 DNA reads TGTGCCAGCAGCGTTGGACGGGGACTAGCGGCCACCATCGTGGGCACAGATACGCAGTATTTT. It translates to CASSVGRGLAATIVGTDTQYF.

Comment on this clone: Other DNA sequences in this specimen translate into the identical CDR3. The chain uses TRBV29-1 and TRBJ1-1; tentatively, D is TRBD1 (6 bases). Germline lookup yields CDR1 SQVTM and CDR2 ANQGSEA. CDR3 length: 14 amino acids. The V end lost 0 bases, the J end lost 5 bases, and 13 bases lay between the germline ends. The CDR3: CSVEDGGGGTEAFF. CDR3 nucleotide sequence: TGCAGCGTTGAAGATGGGGGGGGCGGAACTGAAGCTTTCTTT. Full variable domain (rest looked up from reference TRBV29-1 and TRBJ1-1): SAVISQKPSRDICQRGTSLTIQCQVDSQVTMMFWYRQQPGQSLTLIATANQGSEATYESGFVIDKFPISRPNLTFSTLTVSNMSPEDSSIYLCSVEDGGGGTEAFFGQGTRLTVV.

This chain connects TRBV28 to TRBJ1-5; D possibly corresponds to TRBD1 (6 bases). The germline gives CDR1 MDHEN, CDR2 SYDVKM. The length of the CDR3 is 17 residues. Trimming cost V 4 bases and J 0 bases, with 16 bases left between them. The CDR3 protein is CASSSPQGFYSNQPQHF. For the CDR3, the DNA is TGTGCCAGCAGTTCGCCGCAGGGGTTCTATAGCAATCAGCCCCAGCATTTT.

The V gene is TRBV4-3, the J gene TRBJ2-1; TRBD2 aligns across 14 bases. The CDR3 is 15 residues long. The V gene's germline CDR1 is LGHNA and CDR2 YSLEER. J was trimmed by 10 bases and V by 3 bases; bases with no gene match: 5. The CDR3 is CASSHGGLAGGEQFF. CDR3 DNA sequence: TGCGCCAGCAGCCACGGTGGACTAGCGGGAGGAGAGCAGTTCTTC.

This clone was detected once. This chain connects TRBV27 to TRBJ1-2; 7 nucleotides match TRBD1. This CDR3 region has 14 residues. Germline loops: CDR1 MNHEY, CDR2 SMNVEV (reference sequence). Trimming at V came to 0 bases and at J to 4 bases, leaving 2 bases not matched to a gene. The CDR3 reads CASSLSGQFYGYTF. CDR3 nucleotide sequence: TGTGCCAGCAGTTTATCGGGACAGTTCTATGGCTACACCTTC.

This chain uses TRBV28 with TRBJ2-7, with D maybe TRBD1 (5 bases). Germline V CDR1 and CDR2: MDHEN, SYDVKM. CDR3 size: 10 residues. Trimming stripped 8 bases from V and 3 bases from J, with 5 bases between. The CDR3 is CASGHYEQYF. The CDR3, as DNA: TGTGCCAGCGGACACTACGAGCAGTACTTC.

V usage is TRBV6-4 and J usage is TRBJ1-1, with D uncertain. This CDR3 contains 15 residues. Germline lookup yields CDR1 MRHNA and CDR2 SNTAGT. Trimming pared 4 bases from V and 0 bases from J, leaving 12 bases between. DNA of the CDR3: TGTGCCAGCAGTGTTGGCGCAGGAATGAACACTGAAGCTTTCTTT. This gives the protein CASSVGAGMNTEAFF.

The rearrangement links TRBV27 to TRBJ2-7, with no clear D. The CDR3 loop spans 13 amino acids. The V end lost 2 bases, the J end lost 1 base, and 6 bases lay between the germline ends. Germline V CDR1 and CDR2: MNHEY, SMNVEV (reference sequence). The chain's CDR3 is CASSLRWSYEQYF. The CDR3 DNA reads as TGTGCCAGCAGTTTAAGATGGTCCTACGAGCAGTACTTC.

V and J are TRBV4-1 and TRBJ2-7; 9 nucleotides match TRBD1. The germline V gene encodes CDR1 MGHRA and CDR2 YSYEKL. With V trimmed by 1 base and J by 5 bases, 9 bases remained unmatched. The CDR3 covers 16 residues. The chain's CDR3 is CASSQGSTGGEHEQYF. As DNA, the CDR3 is TGCGCCAGCAGCCAAGGATCGACAGGGGGAGAACACGAGCAGTACTTC.

In DNA form, the CDR3 reads TGTGCCAGCAGCGTAGCTGGGGGCCCCGGGAACACTGAAGCTTTCTTT. Encoded protein: CASSVAGGPGNTEAFF. The rearrangement uses TRBV9 and TRBJ1-1, with D possibly TRBD1 on 6 matching bases. The CDR3 is 16 residues long. Germline values: CDR1 SGDLS, CDR2 YYNGEE. Trimming stripped 0 bases from V and 1 base from J, with 13 bases between.